One sample yielded the 10 T cell receptor beta chains listed below, sequenced in a study of response to subunit inactivated influenza vaccine (dated by TCRdb to 2017 to 2018). Libraries were made using RT-PCR. TCRdb names Illumina HiSeq 2500 as the instrument used. TCRdb trimmed the raw reads at Q25, called clones with MiXCR and kept productive beta chains. Each entry is one CDR3 protein sequence, shown with its most common DNA and genes. The sample records about 300,000 distinct CDR3 sequences, 20% to 25% of which are singletons. The leading ten clones occupy about 9.4% of the sample. The sample was PBMCs from blood, taken roughly 20 months after vaccination. These receptors all come from a man in his fifties or sixties who received an inactivated influenza vaccine. Donor details come from another sample of the same person, matched by shared clones.

J is TRBJ1-3 and V is TRBV6-5; no firm D call. The CDR3 sequence is 15 residues long. Trimming left V 4 bases short and J 3 bases short, with 13 bases between. Germline V CDR1 and CDR2: MNHEY, SVGAGI. For the CDR3, the DNA is TGTGCCAGCAGTTCCACCGAGTTATATGGAAACACCATATATTTT. This translates into CASSSTELYGNTIYF.

This chain connects TRBV20-1 to TRBJ2-1; 11 bases are a match to TRBD2. The germline CDR1 and CDR2 sequences are DFQATT and SNEGSKA (reference sequence). This CDR3 has 18 residues. V was clipped by 1 base and J by 8 bases; unmatched bases: 16. As DNA, the CDR3 is TGCAGTGCTAGAGGCCCCTGGACTAGCGGGCATCTCTTGGATGAGCAGTTCTTC. This encodes CSARGPWTSGHLLDEQFF.

V and J are TRBV6-1 and TRBJ1-5; possibly TRBD1 for D (5 bases). The CDR3 loop spans 17 amino acids. Germline V lookup: CDR1 MNHNS, CDR2 SASEGT. V gave up 7 bases and J gave up 1 base, with 20 bases separating them. This CDR3 is CASIIRGDDKSNQPQHF. The CDR3 DNA follows: TGTGCCAGCATCATACGAGGGGACGACAAGAGCAATCAGCCCCAGCATTTT.

This clonotype came up a few times. CDR3 residues: CASSHDPEGSYTF. As DNA, the CDR3 is TGTGCCAGCAGCCACGACCCAGAGGGGAGCTACACCTTC. The genes are TRBV3-1 and TRBJ1-2, with a tentative D call TRBD1 (5 bases). The V gene's germline CDR1 is LGHDT and CDR2 YNNKEL (reference sequence). This CDR3 contains 13 residues. Trimming took 3 bases from V and 9 from J, leaving 14 bases between them.

V gene TRBV4-2 combines with J gene TRBJ2-7, with TRBD2 matching over 10 bases. Germline CDR1 LGHNA, CDR2 YNFKEQ. This CDR3 region has 16 residues. The trim removed 1 base at V and 3 bases at J, leaving 6 bases unmatched. The CDR3 here is CASSQVVSGGSYEQYF. CDR3 nucleotides: TGTGCCAGCAGCCAAGTCGTTAGCGGGGGGAGCTACGAGCAGTACTTC.

The rearrangement links TRBV4-3 to TRBJ2-7; 9 positions agree with TRBD1. Germline V gene data show CDR1 as LGHNA and CDR2 as YSLEER. The V segment lost 2 bases and the J segment 6 bases; nucleotides outside the gene matches: 5. This CDR3 has 14 amino acids. The CDR3 DNA reads as TGCGCCAGCAGCCAACTGACAGGGGGAGGCGAGCAGTACTTC. Translated, it gives CASSQLTGGGEQYF.

There are a few counts of this clonotype. The gene calls are TRBV15 and TRBJ1-2; D possibly corresponds to TRBD1 (5 bases). The CDR3 has 12 residues. Germline V gene data show CDR1 as LNHNV and CDR2 as YYDKDF (reference sequence). V lost 0 bases and J lost 7, with 6 bases in between. The CDR3 DNA reads as TGTGCCACCAGCAGAGACAGGGCTGGCTACACCTTC. Residues: CATSRDRAGYTF.

This clonotype was counted only a few times. In DNA, the CDR3 is TGTGCCAGCATAGGAAGTCCTGAGCAGTTCTTC. It yields the protein CASIGSPEQFF. The rearrangement joins TRBV2 to TRBJ2-1, with D uncertain. The CDR3 loop spans 11 amino acids. Germline V lookup: CDR1 SNHLY, CDR2 FYNNEI. V was cut by 7 bases and J by 9 bases, with 10 bases left in between. The full variable domain, rest sourced from reference TRBV2 and TRBJ2-1, is EPEVTQTPSHQVTQMGQEVILRCVPISNHLYFYWYRQILGQKVEFLVSFYNNEISEKSEIFDDQFSVERPDGSNFTLKIRSTKLEDSAMYFCASIGSPEQFFGPGTRLTVL.

The rearrangement joins TRBV12-2 to TRBJ2-3. TRBV12-2 is recorded as a pseudogene. This CDR3 region has 16 residues. In DNA form, the CDR3 reads TGTGCAAGTCGCTTAAGGCTAGCGGACTTCACAGATACGCAGTATTTT. It translates to CASRLRLADFTDTQYF.

Ten or more counts support this clonotype. The gene calls are TRBV4-3 and TRBJ1-4; no firm D call. CDR3 length equals 12 residues. Trimming shortened V by 0 bases and J by 12 bases, and 8 bases separated the two germline ends. In germline, CDR1 is LGHNA, CDR2 YSLEER. CDR3 DNA sequence: TGCGCCAGCAGCCAAGATACTAACGAACTGTTTTTT. Its translation: CASSQDTNELFF.